This TCR beta chain was sequenced for a study of blood T cell repertoires in COVID-19. The wider study: Some COVID-19 samples were acute and others convalescent; all came from the United States, Italy and Spain. Sources were T cells, B-cell-depleted T cells, or PBMCs; the material itself was cDNA or gDNA.

TCRdb's table, derived via immunoSEQ multiplex PCR, lists solely in-frame clones and lacks some. There are around 250,000 clones in the sample; roughly nine tenths occur only once, and about 5.9% lies in the top ten. V lost 5 bases and J lost 3; bases outside the gene matches: 7. The CDR3 totals 14 residues. Looked up from germline, CDR1 is SGHTA and CDR2 is FQGNSA. Sequencing was performed on peripheral blood. The source of this sequence is a man aged 60-69 years with acute or convalescent COVID-19. V gene TRBV7-2 combines with J gene TRBJ2-7, with TRBD1 matching 7 bases. The CDR3 nucleotides read TGTGCCAGCAGCCCCATTACAGGGGACTACGAGCAGTACTTC. Translation gives CASSPITGDYEQYF.